These 19 T cell receptor beta chains were all obtained from the same sample, sequenced in a study of T cells in Graves' hyperthyroidism and ophthalmopathy. Amplification yielded TCR beta CDR3 regions, with RNA transcripts as the source. During a first-round RT-PCR of the TCR CDR3, the HTBI primer set was used. TCRdb analysed the multiplex PCR reads with MiXCR anew, one entry per CDR3 protein. The sample contains some 360,000 distinct CDR3 sequences, roughly 18% of which appear only once. Sequencing input: blood. The receptor source for this set is a woman aged 40 to 50 with Graves' ophthalmopathy.

The sample holds many counts of this clonotype. For the CDR3, the DNA is TGCAGTGCTGGCGAAGCGGGGGTGGCCAAAAACATTCAGTACTTC. This codes for CSAGEAGVAKNIQYF. The chain recombines TRBV20-1 with TRBJ2-4, with 8 bases matching TRBD2. The germline gives CDR1 DFQATT, CDR2 SNEGSKA (reference sequence). J lost 1 base, V lost 5 bases, and 7 bases had no gene match. This CDR3 is 15 amino acids long.

This clonotype was seen just once. CDR3 sequence reads: CASSYALGLAGETQYF. The CDR3 nucleotides are TGTGCCAGCAGCTATGCCCTGGGACTAGCGGGAGAGACCCAGTACTTC. This sequence joins TRBV4-2 and TRBJ2-5; 12 bases are shared with TRBD2. Germline loops: CDR1 LGHNA, CDR2 YNFKEQ. This CDR3 spans 16 amino acids. The V and J ends lost 5 bases and 4 bases, in that order; junction bases with no gene match: 8.

This clonotype was recorded at least ten times. The chain links TRBV28 to TRBJ2-2; D gene uncertain. Trimming pared 4 bases from V and 9 bases from J, leaving 9 bases between. There are 12 residues in the CDR3. Germline V CDR1 and CDR2: MDHEN, SYDVKM. CDR3 coding DNA: TGTGCCAGCAGTTACCTACACCGGGAGCTGTTTTTT. It codes for CASSYLHRELFF.

This clonotype was observed many times. The chain joins TRBV15 to TRBJ1-1; D is possibly TRBD1 (6 bases). The CDR3 length is 15 residues. CDR1 LNHNV and CDR2 YYDKDF come from the germline V gene (reference sequence). Trimming removed 5 bases at V and 1 base at J, with 14 bases between. CDR3 region: CATSGGAGRNTEAFF. The DNA of the CDR3 is TGTGCCACCAGCGGGGGGGCCGGACGGAACACTGAAGCTTTCTTT. The full variable domain, in which reference TRBV15 and TRBJ1-1 provide the parts outside the CDR3, is DAMVIQNPRYQVTQFGKPVTLSCSQTLNHNVMYWYQQKSSQAPKLLFHYYDKDFNNEADTPDNFQSRRPNTSFCFLDIRSPGLGDTAMYLCATSGGAGRNTEAFFGQGTRLTVV.

The chain uses TRBV10-1 and TRBJ2-2; 7 positions agree with TRBD2. The V and J ends lost 10 bases and 6 bases, in that order; junction bases with no gene match: 14. This CDR3 is built from 15 residues. Germline CDR1 WNHNN, CDR2 SYGVQD (reference sequence). The CDR3 here is CANSSGTGAPGELFF. Written as DNA, the CDR3 is TGCGCCAACTCCAGCGGGACGGGTGCCCCCGGGGAGCTGTTTTTT.

This clonotype was counted ten times or more. V usage is TRBV7-9 and J usage is TRBJ2-7, with D tentatively TRBD1 (5 bases). Germline V gene data show CDR1 as SEHNR and CDR2 as FQNEAQ (reference sequence). V shed 1 base and J shed 1 base, with 11 bases lying between them. The CDR3 runs 15 residues. The CDR3 DNA reads as TGTGCCAGCAGCTTAGACGGCAGGGAATCCTACGAGCAGTACTTC. Amino acid sequence: CASSLDGRESYEQYF.

This clonotype appeared many times. This chain connects TRBV11-1 to TRBJ2-3; 7 bases are shared with TRBD2. Germline V lookup: CDR1 SGHAT, CDR2 FQDESV (reference sequence). Losses at the gene ends were 0 bases for V and 0 bases for J; bases not matched to a gene: 3. The CDR3 length is 16 residues. The DNA for the CDR3 is TGTGCCAGCAGCTTAGCGCGGGGGTTGAGCACAGATACGCAGTATTTT. Translation gives CASSLARGLSTDTQYF.

In the case of this clonotype: A read error is possible here, since a much larger clone lies one base away. The rearrangement links TRBV11-2 to TRBJ2-7, with D possibly being TRBD1 or TRBD2 (5 bases each). This CDR3 comprises 16 residues. CDR1 is SGHAT, CDR2 FQNNGV, per germline. V dropped 6 bases and J dropped 1 base, with 19 bases sitting between them. CDR3 loop: CASRQGRDASSYEQYF. CDR3 DNA sequence: TGTGCCAGCAGACAAGGCCGGGACGCGAGTTCCTACGAGCAGTACTTC.

This clonotype was recorded at least ten times. V and J are TRBV5-1 and TRBJ1-2; D perhaps matches TRBD1 (5 bases). Trimming stripped 3 bases from V and 0 bases from J, with 15 bases between. Germline-derived CDR1 and CDR2 are SGHRS and YFSETQ. The CDR3 runs to 16 residues. CDR3 amino acids: CASSSRLGATNYGYTF. The CDR3 coding sequence is TGCGCCAGCAGCTCCCGGTTAGGGGCGACTAACTATGGCTACACCTTC.

In its sample, this clonotype was seen many times. The chain has TRBV25-1 and TRBJ2-7; the D is unclear. The germline V gene encodes CDR1 MGHDK and CDR2 SYGVNS. The CDR3 covers 20 residues. The V end was cut by 5 bases, the J end by 0 bases, with 29 bases between. Written as DNA, the CDR3 is TGTGCCAGCAGTCCCTTGGAAATTTACAGAGATTACACGAACTCCTACGAGCAGTACTTC. It encodes CASSPLEIYRDYTNSYEQYF.

This clonotype was observed many times. Since a much larger clone is just one base distant, this may be a read error. Likely a read error: the CDR3 ends without its conserved phenylalanine or tryptophan. The V and J genes are TRBV6-2 or TRBV6-3 and TRBJ2-2; D is possibly TRBD2 (5 bases). Trimming removed 2 bases from V and 4 bases from J, with 8 bases in between. The germline gives CDR1 MNHEY, CDR2 SVGEGT. This CDR3 has 14 amino acids. The CDR3 loop reads CASSYRRLTGELFC. The CDR3 nucleotides read TGTGCCAGCAGTTACAGGAGGCTCACCGGGGAGCTGTTTTGT.

The chain employs TRBV6-2 or TRBV6-3 and TRBJ1-1; perhaps TRBD1 as D (5 bases). Germline V gene lookup returns CDR1 MNHEY and CDR2 SVGEGT. This CDR3 has 16 amino acids. The V and J ends lost 2 bases and 0 bases respectively, with 13 bases between them. CDR3 sequence (DNA): TGTGCCAGCAGTTACGGGGCAGGGACCATGAACACTGAAGCTTTCTTT. As protein: CASSYGAGTMNTEAFF.

This clonotype occurred many times. This chain connects TRBV4-3 to TRBJ2-7, with D hard to call. V lost 0 bases to trimming and J lost 4 bases, with 7 bases between them. Germline CDR1 reads LGHNA; CDR2 reads YSLEER. The CDR3 is 13 residues long. The CDR3 region is CASSQDSGYEQYF. The CDR3 DNA follows: TGCGCCAGCAGCCAAGATTCCGGGTACGAGCAGTACTTC.

This clonotype came up many times. V gene TRBV7-2 combines with J gene TRBJ2-2, with TRBD1 as a possible D gene (6 bases). With 5 bases removed from V and 4 bases from J, the gap between germline ends came to 14 bases. CDR3 length: 15 amino acids. Per germline, CDR1 SGHTA and CDR2 FQGNSA. CDR3 nucleotides: TGTGCCAGCAGCATCAGACAGGTGTTCACCGGGGAGCTGTTTTTT. It specifies CASSIRQVFTGELFF.

This clonotype was seen many times. The rearrangement uses TRBV14 and TRBJ2-5; D is perhaps TRBD2 (6 bases). Germline CDR1 reads SGHDN; CDR2 reads FVKESK. The CDR3 is 11 residues long. This CDR3 reads CATGADETQYF. Here the CDR3 DNA reads TGTGCGACGGGAGCGGATGAGACCCAGTACTTC. Filled out from reference TRBV14 and TRBJ2-5, the complete variable domain reads EAGVTQFPSHSVIEKGQTVTLRCDPISGHDNLYWYRRVMGKEIKFLLHFVKESKQDESGMPNNRFLAERTGGTYSTLKVQPAELEDSGVYFCATGADETQYFGPGTRLLVL.

This clonotype was seen ten or more times. The chain is built from TRBV27 and TRBJ2-4; 8 bases map to TRBD2. The CDR3 extends over 18 amino acids. Germline V gives CDR1 MNHEY, CDR2 SMNVEV (reference sequence). V lost 5 bases, J lost 6 bases, and 18 bases stayed unmatched. The CDR3 loop is CASSPWTGAGAGANIQYF. CDR3 DNA sequence: TGTGCCAGCAGTCCCTGGACGGGAGCGGGAGCAGGGGCAAACATTCAGTACTTC.

This sequence joins TRBV11-2 and TRBJ1-2, with TRBD1 identical over 7 bases. Per germline, CDR1 SGHAT and CDR2 FQNNGV. The CDR3 loop spans 14 amino acids. The junction had 6 bases not matched to a gene; V was cut back by 0 bases and J by 8 bases. CDR3 coding DNA: TGTGCCAGCAGCTTAGAGAGAACAGGGGCAGGCTACACCTTC. It codes for CASSLERTGAGYTF. Full variable domain (outside the CDR3, taken from reference TRBV11-2 and TRBJ1-2): EAGVAQSPRYKIIEKRQSVAFWCNPISGHATLYWYQQILGQGPKLLIQFQNNGVVDDSQLPKDRFSAERLKGVDSTLKIQPAKLEDSAVYLCASSLERTGAGYTFGSGTRLTVV.

This clonotype was detected ten times or more. V usage is TRBV30 and J usage is TRBJ2-2; D unresolved. The CDR3 length is 13 residues. The germline gives CDR1 GTSNPN, CDR2 SVGIG (reference sequence). V shed 3 bases and J shed 1 base, with 6 bases lying between them. CDR3 in amino acids: CAWRLRNTGELFF. DNA of the CDR3: TGTGCCTGGAGACTTAGGAACACCGGGGAGCTGTTTTTT.

Ten or more counts support this clonotype. The chain links TRBV7-2 to TRBJ1-2; D remains ambiguous. The V and J ends lost 1 base and 5 bases respectively, with 8 bases between them. The CDR3 contains 13 residues. The V gene's germline CDR1 is SGHTA and CDR2 FQGNSA. Written as DNA, the CDR3 is TGTGCCAGCAGCTTAGGGAGTCTTTATGGCTACACCTTC. Protein product: CASSLGSLYGYTF.